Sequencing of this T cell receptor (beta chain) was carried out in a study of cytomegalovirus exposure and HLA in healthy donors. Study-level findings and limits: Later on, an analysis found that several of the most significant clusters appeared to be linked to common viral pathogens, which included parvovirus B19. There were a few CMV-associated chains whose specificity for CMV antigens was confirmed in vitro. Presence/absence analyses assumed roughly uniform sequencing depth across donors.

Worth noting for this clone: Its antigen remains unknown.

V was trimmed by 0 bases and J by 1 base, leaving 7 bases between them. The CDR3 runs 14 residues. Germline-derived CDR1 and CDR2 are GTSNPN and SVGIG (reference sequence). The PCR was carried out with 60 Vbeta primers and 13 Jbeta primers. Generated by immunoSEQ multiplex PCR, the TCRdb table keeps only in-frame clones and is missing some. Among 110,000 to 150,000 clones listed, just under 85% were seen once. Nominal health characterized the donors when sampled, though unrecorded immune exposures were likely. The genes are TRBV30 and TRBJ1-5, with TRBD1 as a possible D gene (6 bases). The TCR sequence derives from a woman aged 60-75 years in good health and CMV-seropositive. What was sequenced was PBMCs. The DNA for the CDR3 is TGTGCCTGGAGTGTAGGGGGAAGCAATCAGCCCCAGCATTTT. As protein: CAWSVGGSNQPQHF.